Listed here are 2 T cell receptor beta chains from one sample, sequenced in a study of blood T cell repertoires in COVID-19. Libraries were prepared by immunoSEQ multiplex PCR; TCRdb keeps only in-frame clonotypes and omits some of them. The repertoire holds some 300,000 clones, with approximately 86% as singletons. Material for sequencing was peripheral blood. The receptors derive from a man aged 70-80 years with acute or convalescent COVID-19.

The J gene is TRBJ2-3, the V gene TRBV24-1; possible D gene TRBD1, 5 bases. The V end was cut by 5 bases, the J end by 0 bases, with 14 bases between. The CDR3 consists of 16 residues. Looked up from germline, CDR1 is KGHDR and CDR2 is SFDVKD. This chain's CDR3 is CATSAPTAKSTDTQYF. DNA of the CDR3: TGTGCCACCAGTGCTCCGACAGCGAAGAGCACAGATACGCAGTATTTT.

This clone was seen once. The chain carries TRBV5-6 and TRBJ2-7; D gene ambiguous. Trimming stripped 4 bases from V and 2 bases from J, with 10 bases between. The CDR3 is made up of 13 amino acids. Germline CDR1 reads SGHDT; CDR2 reads YYEEEE. CDR3 loop: CASSRDLPYEQYF. CDR3 in DNA: TGTGCCAGCAGCCGCGACTTACCCTACGAGCAGTACTTC. The whole variable domain, remainder taken from reference TRBV5-6 and TRBJ2-7, is DAGVTQSPTHLIKTRGQQVTLRCSPKSGHDTVSWYQQALGQGPQFIFQYYEEEERQRGNFPDRFSGHQFPNYSSELNVNALLLGDSALYLCASSRDLPYEQYFGPGTRLTVT.